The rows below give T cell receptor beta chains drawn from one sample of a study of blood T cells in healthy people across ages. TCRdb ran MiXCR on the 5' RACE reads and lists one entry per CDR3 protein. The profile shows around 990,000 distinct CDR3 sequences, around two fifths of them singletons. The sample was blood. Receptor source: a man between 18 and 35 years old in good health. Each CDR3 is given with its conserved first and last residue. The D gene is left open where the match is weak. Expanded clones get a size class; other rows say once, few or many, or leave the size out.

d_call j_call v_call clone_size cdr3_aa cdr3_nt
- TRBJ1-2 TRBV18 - CASSPRQSLINYGYTF TGTGCCAGCTCACCTCGACAGTCATTGATTAACTATGGCTACACCTTC
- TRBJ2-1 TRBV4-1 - CASSGDSYEQFF TGCGCCAGCAGCGGGGACTCCTACGAGCAGTTCTTC
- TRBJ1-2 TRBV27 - CASSPRGRGYGYTF TGTGCCAGCAGCCCTCGGGGTAGGGGATATGGCTACACCTTC
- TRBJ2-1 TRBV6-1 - CASRERPEKIYEQFF TGTGCCAGCAGGGAACGGCCGGAAAAGATATACGAGCAGTTCTTC
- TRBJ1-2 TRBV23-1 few CASSQSHGGYTF TGCGCCAGCAGTCAATCCCACGGTGGCTACACCTTC
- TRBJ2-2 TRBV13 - CASSLEGSLSTGELFF TGTGCCAGCAGCTTAGAAGGGTCCTTGAGCACCGGGGAGCTGTTTTTT
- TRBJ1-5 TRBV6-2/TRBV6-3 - CASSYVLGGGSNHPQHF TGTGCCAGCAGTTACGTTCTCGGGGGAGGCAGCAATCACCCCCAGCATTTT
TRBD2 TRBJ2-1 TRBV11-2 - CASSSSKWLAGRYNEQFF TGTGCCAGCAGCTCCTCAAAATGGCTAGCGGGGAGGTACAATGAGCAGTTCTTC
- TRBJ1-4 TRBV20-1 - CSATTSATNEKLFF TGCAGTGCTACAACAAGTGCAACTAATGAAAAACTGTTTTTT
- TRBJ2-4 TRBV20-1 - CSQSGSRALRPDKNIQYF TGCAGTCAAAGCGGGTCCAGGGCGTTACGCCCCGACAAAAACATTCAGTACTTC
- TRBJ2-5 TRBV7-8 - CASSGTTRQETQYF TGTGCCAGCAGCGGCACGACTAGGCAAGAGACCCAGTACTTC
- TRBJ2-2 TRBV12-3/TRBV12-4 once CAGSPGTRNTGELFF TGTGCCGGCAGTCCCGGGACCAGGAACACCGGGGAGCTGTTTTTT
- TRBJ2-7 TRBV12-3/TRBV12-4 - CASSLALGESYNEQYF TGTGCCAGCAGTTTAGCGCTGGGGGAATCCTACAATGAGCAGTACTTC
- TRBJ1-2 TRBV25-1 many CASSPRTESYGYTF TGTGCCAGCAGTCCCCGGACAGAGAGCTATGGCTACACCTTC
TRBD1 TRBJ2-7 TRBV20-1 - CSARDHQGQGMGQYF TGCAGTGCTAGAGACCACCAGGGACAGGGAATGGGGCAGTACTTC
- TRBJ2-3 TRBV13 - CASSVGAEDTQYF TGCGCCAGCAGCGTAGGGGCCGAAGATACGCAGTATTTT
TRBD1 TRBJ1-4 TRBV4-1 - CASSQEGQGRGKLFF TGCGCCAGCAGCCAAGAGGGACAGGGAAGGGGAAAACTGTTTTTT
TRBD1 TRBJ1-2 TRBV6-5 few CASSETGKSYGYTF TGTGCCAGCAGCGAGACAGGGAAGTCCTATGGCTACACCTTC
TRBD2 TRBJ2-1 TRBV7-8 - CASSSVSERGTYNEQFF TGTGCCAGCAGCTCCGTTTCCGAGCGGGGGACCTACAATGAGCAGTTCTTC
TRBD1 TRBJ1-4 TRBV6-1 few CASSQDRESATNEKLFF TGTGCCAGCAGTCAGGACAGGGAATCTGCAACTAATGAAAAACTGTTTTTT
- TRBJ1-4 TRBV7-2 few CASTPDSYGEKLFF TGTGCCAGCACCCCGGACAGTTACGGTGAAAAACTGTTTTTT
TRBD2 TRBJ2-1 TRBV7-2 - CASSLAPAGGFQRNEQFF TGTGCCAGCAGCTTAGCGCCGGCGGGGGGGTTTCAGAGAAATGAGCAGTTCTTC
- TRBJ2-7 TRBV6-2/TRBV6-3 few CASSGEQYNEQYF TGTGCCAGCAGCGGCGAACAATACAATGAGCAGTACTTC
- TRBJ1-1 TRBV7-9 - CASSLGYGARTEAFF TGTGCCAGCAGCTTAGGTTATGGGGCGAGGACTGAAGCTTTCTTT
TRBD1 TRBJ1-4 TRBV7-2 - CASRNARGQGEKLFF TGTGCCAGCAGAAACGCCAGGGGGCAGGGTGAAAAACTGTTTTTT
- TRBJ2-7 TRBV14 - CASSQVPYEQYF TGTGCCAGCAGCCAAGTGCCCTACGAGCAGTACTTC
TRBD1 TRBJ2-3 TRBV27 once CASIRDRDTDTQYF TGTGCCAGCATCCGGGACAGGGACACAGATACGCAGTATTTT
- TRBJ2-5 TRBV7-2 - CASSSPTEETQYF TGTGCCAGCAGCTCACCGACGGAAGAGACCCAGTACTTC
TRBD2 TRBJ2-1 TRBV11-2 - CASSSVAGAHNEQFF TGTGCCAGCAGCTCCGTAGCGGGGGCCCACAATGAGCAGTTCTTC
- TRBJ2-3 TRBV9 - CTSSVEDDTQYF TGTACCAGCAGCGTAGAAGATGATACGCAGTATTTT
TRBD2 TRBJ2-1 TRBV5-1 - CASSLVQRGPYRNNEQFF TGCGCCAGCAGCTTGGTACAGCGGGGGCCGTACCGAAACAATGAGCAGTTCTTC
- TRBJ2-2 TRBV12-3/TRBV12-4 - CASSPPGPMGGELFF TGTGCCAGCAGCCCCCCTGGTCCTATGGGCGGGGAGCTGTTTTTT
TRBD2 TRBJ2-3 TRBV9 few CASSPQIGLAGGSGTDTQYF TGTGCCAGCAGCCCTCAGATCGGACTAGCGGGGGGTAGTGGCACAGATACGCAGTATTTT
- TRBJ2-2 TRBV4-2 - CASSQDPRGDTGELFF TGTGCCAGCAGCCAAGATCCCAGGGGCGACACCGGGGAGCTGTTTTTT
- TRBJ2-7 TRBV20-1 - CSARASQAEQYF TGCAGTGCTAGAGCCAGTCAAGCAGAGCAGTACTTC
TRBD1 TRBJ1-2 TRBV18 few CASSPGTGNYGCTF TGTGCCAGCTCACCCGGGACAGGGAACTATGGCTGCACCTTC
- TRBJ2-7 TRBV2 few CASVPRSSYEQYF TGTGCCAGCGTCCCGAGGTCATCCTACGAGCAGTACTTC
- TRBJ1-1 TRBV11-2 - CASSLDLGRGWDTEAFF TGTGCCAGCAGCTTAGATCTTGGGAGGGGATGGGACACTGAAGCTTTCTTT
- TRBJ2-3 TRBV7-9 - CASSPALSTDTQYF TGTGCCAGCAGCCCCGCTCTAAGCACAGATACGCAGTATTTT
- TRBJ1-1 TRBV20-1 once CSARVGSGTLTEAFF TGCAGTGCTAGAGTCGGCTCCGGGACACTCACTGAAGCTTTCTTT
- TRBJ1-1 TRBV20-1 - CSARVPYLNTEAFF TGCAGTGCTAGAGTCCCTTACCTGAACACTGAAGCTTTCTTT
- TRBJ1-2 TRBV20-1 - CSARDPTAPYHGYTF TGCAGTGCTAGAGATCCAACAGCCCCGTATCATGGCTACACCTTC
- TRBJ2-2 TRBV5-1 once CASSLFDRNTGELFF TGCGCCAGCAGCTTATTTGACAGAAACACCGGGGAGCTGTTTTTT
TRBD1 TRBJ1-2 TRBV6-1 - CASRLAPSGGGPLVYGYTF TGTGCCAGCCGGCTTGCTCCTTCAGGGGGGGGACCTCTAGTCTATGGCTACACCTTC
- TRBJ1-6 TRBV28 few CASSFLASSYNSPLHF TGTGCCAGCAGTTTTCTTGCTAGCTCCTATAATTCACCCCTCCACTTT
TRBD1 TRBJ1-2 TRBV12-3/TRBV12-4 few CASSGWRDRKDYGYTF TGTGCCAGCAGCGGATGGCGGGACAGGAAAGACTATGGCTACACCTTC
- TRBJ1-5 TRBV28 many CASSRGGSNQPQHF TGTGCCAGCAGCCGTGGGGGGAGCAATCAGCCCCAGCATTTT
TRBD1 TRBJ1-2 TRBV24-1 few CATGRSGGRYGYTF TGTGCCACCGGACGTTCAGGGGGAAGATATGGCTACACCTTC
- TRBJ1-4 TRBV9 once CASSTQGGTSSTNEKLFF TGTGCCAGCAGCACCCAAGGGGGGACATCTTCAACTAATGAAAAACTGTTTTTT
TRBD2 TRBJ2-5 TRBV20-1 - CSARVPGGQETQYF TGCAGTGCTAGAGTTCCGGGAGGCCAAGAGACCCAGTACTTC
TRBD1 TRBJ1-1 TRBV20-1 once CSAQQGAVNTEAFF TGCAGTGCGCAACAGGGGGCGGTGAACACTGAAGCTTTCTTT
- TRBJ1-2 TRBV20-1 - CSALRQEDGYTF TGCAGTGCCCTCAGACAGGAGGACGGCTACACCTTC
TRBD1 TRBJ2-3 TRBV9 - CASSAPRGQGSTDTQYF TGTGCCAGCAGCGCTCCCAGGGGACAGGGTTCCACAGATACGCAGTATTTT